One and the same sample provided the 20 T cell receptor beta chains below, sequenced in a study of T cells after yellow fever vaccination. MiXCR, run by TCRdb on the 5' RACE reads, gives a single entry per CDR3 protein. The repertoire holds under 600,000 distinct CDR3 sequences, with 21% as singletons. This sample comprised PBMCs, obtained approximately 22 days after the first yellow fever vaccination. The receptors stem from a man in his late teens or twenties who received the YFV17D yellow fever vaccine.

This clonotype was recorded a few times. The chain combines TRBV7-9 with TRBJ1-1; TRBD1 might be the D (6 bases). CDR3 length equals 13 residues. Germline lookup yields CDR1 SEHNR and CDR2 FQNEAQ (reference sequence). Trimming pared 6 bases from V and 4 bases from J, leaving 12 bases between. Written as DNA, the CDR3 is TGTGCCAGCAGTCCAGTGGGGGCCACTGAAGCTTTCTTT. Translating it yields CASSPVGATEAFF.

CDR3 coding DNA: TGCGCCAGCAGCGTACTAGGTCCGACCCACAATGAGCAGTTCTTC. It encodes CASSVLGPTHNEQFF. The chain has TRBV5-1 and TRBJ2-1, with D possibly TRBD2 on 5 matching bases. Germline-derived CDR1 and CDR2 are SGHRS and YFSETQ. Trimming pared 4 bases from V and 5 bases from J, leaving 16 bases between. This CDR3 is built from 15 residues.

This clonotype has only a few counts. The chain employs TRBV25-1 and TRBJ1-2; no clear D gene. Germline CDR1 and CDR2: MGHDK and SYGVNS. The CDR3 covers 12 residues. Trimming removed 7 bases at V and 3 bases at J, with 9 bases between. The CDR3 nucleotides read TGTGCCAGCAATACCGGGGACTATGGCTACACCTTC. This sequence encodes CASNTGDYGYTF.

This clonotype was seen a few times. J is TRBJ2-1 and V is TRBV9; a possible D gene is TRBD1 (6 bases). V lost 2 bases, J lost 7 bases, and 13 bases lay in between. The CDR3 extends over 14 amino acids. From germline, CDR1 is SGDLS and CDR2 YYNGEE. The CDR3 DNA is TGTGCCAGCAGCGTGGTTCAGGGGAGTAATGAGCAGTTCTTC. Residues: CASSVVQGSNEQFF. Full variable domain (outside the CDR3, taken from reference TRBV9 and TRBJ2-1): DSGVTQTPKHLITATGQRVTLRCSPRSGDLSVYWYQQSLDQGLQFLIQYYNGEERAKGNILERFSAQQFPDLHSELNLSSLELGDSALYFCASSVVQGSNEQFFGPGTRLTVL.

J is TRBJ2-3 and V is TRBV12-3 or TRBV12-4; TRBD2 aligns across 9 bases. J was trimmed by 5 bases and V by 5 bases; bases with no gene match: 2. The CDR3 has 13 amino acids. CDR3 amino acids: CASSASGVDTQYF. The CDR3 region has the DNA TGTGCCAGCAGTGCTAGCGGGGTAGATACGCAGTATTTT.

A few counts support this clonotype. This chain's CDR3 is CASAMGLQGGQETQYF. DNA for the CDR3: TGTGCTAGCGCGATGGGTCTTCAGGGGGGGCAAGAGACCCAGTACTTC. The chain recombines TRBV12-5 with TRBJ2-5, with D possibly being TRBD1 or TRBD2 (7 bases each). The germline gives CDR1 LGHNT, CDR2 FRNRAP. CDR3 length equals 16 residues. V was shortened by 9 bases and J by 2 bases, with 22 bases between the two germline ends.

This clonotype has more than one count but fewer than ten. This chain connects TRBV9 to TRBJ2-3, with 7 bases fitting TRBD2. CDR3 length: 15 amino acids. Germline V gene sequence: CDR1 SGDLS, CDR2 YYNGEE. V lost 2 bases, J lost 0 bases, and 3 bases stayed unmatched. The CDR3 sequence: CASSVRGSSTDTQYF. The CDR3 DNA reads TGTGCCAGCAGCGTGCGGGGGTCTAGCACAGATACGCAGTATTTT.

The chain links TRBV5-1 to TRBJ2-3; perhaps TRBD1 as D (5 bases). V was cut by 0 bases and J by 2 bases, with 10 bases left in between. This CDR3 region has 15 residues. The germline CDR1 and CDR2 sequences are SGHRS and YFSETQ. The CDR3 DNA follows: TGCGCCAGCAGCTTGGCCCAGGGTTACACAGATACGCAGTATTTT. Translated, it gives CASSLAQGYTDTQYF.

This chain uses TRBV29-1 with TRBJ2-3; no definite D call. Per the germline V gene, CDR1 is SQVTM and CDR2 is ANQGSEA. V lost 4 bases to trimming and J lost 2 bases, with 13 bases between them. This CDR3 region has 14 residues. The CDR3 is CSVVRPLNTDTQYF. CDR3 sequence (DNA): TGCAGCGTTGTTCGACCCTTAAACACAGATACGCAGTATTTT.

The chain is built from TRBV6-2 or TRBV6-3 and TRBJ2-7; D call uncertain. Trimming pared 6 bases from V and 0 bases from J, leaving 18 bases between. Germline loops: CDR1 MNHEY, CDR2 SVGEGT. There are 16 residues in the CDR3. CDR3 coding DNA: TGTGCCAGCAGCCTGGGGATCGAACTGAGCTCCTACGAGCAGTACGTC. Its translation is CASSLGIELSSYEQYV.

The CDR3 region has the DNA TGTGCCAGCAGCCCCACCCGGTGGGGCTACGAGCAGTACGTC. This translates into CASSPTRWGYEQYV. V is TRBV7-2 and J is TRBJ2-7; no reliable D call. The CDR3 is 14 residues long. CDR1 is SGHTA and CDR2 is FQGNSA in the germline V gene. V was clipped by 5 bases and J by 3 bases, with 14 bases between them.

This clonotype was seen only a few times. V usage is TRBV4-3 and J usage is TRBJ1-2; D not resolved. Trimming cost V 1 base and J 0 bases, with 12 bases left between them. Germline V CDR1 and CDR2: LGHNA, YSLEER. The CDR3 loop spans 16 amino acids. This chain's CDR3 is CASSQGSPGSNYGYTF. The CDR3 coding sequence is TGCGCCAGCAGCCAAGGGAGCCCGGGCTCTAACTATGGCTACACCTTC.

This clonotype was found a few times. The genes are TRBV9 and TRBJ2-3; D is unresolved. Trimming cost V 4 bases and J 2 bases, with 11 bases left between them. This CDR3 comprises 14 residues. Germline CDR1 reads SGDLS; CDR2 reads YYNGEE. CDR3 in amino acids: CASSLHDNTDTQYF. The CDR3 DNA sequence: TGTGCCAGCAGCCTACATGACAACACAGATACGCAGTATTTT.

The chain joins TRBV30 to TRBJ2-3; D is undetermined. The CDR3 spans 14 residues. The germline V gene encodes CDR1 GTSNPN and CDR2 SVGIG (reference sequence). V was shortened by 2 bases and J by 2 bases, with 11 bases between the two germline ends. CDR3 DNA sequence: TGTGCCTGGAGTAGAGGTCAGACCACAGATACGCAGTATTTT. Protein: CAWSRGQTTDTQYF.

This clonotype was found a few times. This chain's CDR3 is CSGQGPYSYNEQFF. The CDR3 DNA is TGCAGCGGACAGGGCCCCTACTCCTACAATGAGCAGTTCTTC. This chain links TRBV29-1 with TRBJ2-1; 7 nucleotides agree with TRBD1. The CDR3 totals 14 residues. The V segment lost 7 bases and the J segment 0 bases; nucleotides outside the gene matches: 6. From germline, CDR1 is SQVTM and CDR2 ANQGSEA.

This CDR3 is CASSDSGQGVSPLHF. The CDR3, as DNA: TGTGCCAGCAGTGATTCGGGACAGGGGGTGTCACCCCTCCACTTT. This rearrangement joins TRBV2 to TRBJ1-6; 11 positions agree with TRBD1. The CDR3 has 15 amino acids. Losses at the gene ends were 3 bases for V and 10 bases for J; bases not matched to a gene: 5. From germline, CDR1 is SNHLY and CDR2 FYNNEI.

At least ten counts were recorded for this clonotype. The chain couples TRBV24-1 to TRBJ2-1; unclear D gene. Trimming took 3 bases from V and 6 from J, leaving 11 bases between them. CDR1 KGHDR and CDR2 SFDVKD come from the germline V gene. This CDR3 is 14 amino acids long. The CDR3 region is CATSDTRSGNEQFF. The DNA of the CDR3 is TGTGCCACCAGTGATACCAGGTCGGGCAATGAGCAGTTCTTC.

The chain uses TRBV10-3 and TRBJ2-2; D gene unclear. CDR1 and CDR2 (germline): ENHRY, SYGVKD. V was clipped by 6 bases and J by 0 bases, with 14 bases between them. CDR3 length equals 16 residues. Written as DNA, the CDR3 is TGTGCCATCAGGGCCAGTTTCTTCGCGAACACCGGGGAGCTGTTTTTT. Protein sequence: CAIRASFFANTGELFF.

The chain couples TRBV4-3 to TRBJ1-3; unclear D gene. This CDR3 region has 18 residues. Germline V lookup: CDR1 LGHNA, CDR2 YSLEER. V was cut by 0 bases and J by 0 bases, with 15 bases left in between. Written as DNA, the CDR3 is TGCGCCAGCAGCCAAGATCGGACTCGACGGAGCTCTGGAAACACCATATATTTT. Translation gives CASSQDRTRRSSGNTIYF.

The chain links TRBV9 to TRBJ2-1; TRBD2 matches at 13 bases. Germline CDR1 is SGDLS and CDR2 is YYNGEE. V was clipped by 0 bases and J by 7 bases; unmatched bases: 10. This CDR3 comprises 18 residues. The CDR3 loop reads CASSVDPTSGGTSNEQFF. Here the CDR3 DNA reads TGTGCCAGCAGCGTAGACCCGACTAGCGGGGGGACCTCGAATGAGCAGTTCTTC.